The 2 T cell receptor beta chains below all came from one sample that was sequenced in a study of cytomegalovirus exposure and HLA in healthy donors. Generated by immunoSEQ multiplex PCR, the TCRdb table keeps only in-frame clones and is missing some. This table has about 350,000 clones, about 85% appearing once. Specimen: PBMCs. These receptors were obtained from a woman in her 30s in good health and CMV-seropositive.

This chain uses TRBV15 with TRBJ1-6, with D maybe TRBD1 (5 bases). CDR3 size: 20 residues. V lost 0 bases to trimming and J lost 7 bases, with 25 bases between them. CDR1 LNHNV and CDR2 YYDKDF come from the germline V gene (reference sequence). CDR3 residues: CATSRDKPGTAASGNSPLHF. The CDR3 region has the DNA TGTGCCACCAGCAGAGACAAACCCGGGACGGCGGCCTCGGGGAATTCACCCCTCCACTTT.

J is TRBJ1-1 and V is TRBV7-2; weak D call: TRBD1 (5 bases). CDR1 and CDR2 (germline): SGHTA, FQGNSA. The CDR3 totals 14 residues. V lost 3 bases and J lost 7, with 15 bases in between. The CDR3 is CASSFVLGASEAFF. CDR3 bases: TGTGCCAGCAGCTTCGTTCTCGGGGCGAGTGAAGCTTTCTTT. The full variable domain, with the rest looked up from reference TRBV7-2 and TRBJ1-1, is GAGVSQSPSNKVTEKGKDVELRCDPISGHTALYWYRQSLGQGLEFLIYFQGNSAPDKSGLPSDRFSAERTGGSVSTLTIQRTQQEDSAVYLCASSFVLGASEAFFGQGTRLTVV.